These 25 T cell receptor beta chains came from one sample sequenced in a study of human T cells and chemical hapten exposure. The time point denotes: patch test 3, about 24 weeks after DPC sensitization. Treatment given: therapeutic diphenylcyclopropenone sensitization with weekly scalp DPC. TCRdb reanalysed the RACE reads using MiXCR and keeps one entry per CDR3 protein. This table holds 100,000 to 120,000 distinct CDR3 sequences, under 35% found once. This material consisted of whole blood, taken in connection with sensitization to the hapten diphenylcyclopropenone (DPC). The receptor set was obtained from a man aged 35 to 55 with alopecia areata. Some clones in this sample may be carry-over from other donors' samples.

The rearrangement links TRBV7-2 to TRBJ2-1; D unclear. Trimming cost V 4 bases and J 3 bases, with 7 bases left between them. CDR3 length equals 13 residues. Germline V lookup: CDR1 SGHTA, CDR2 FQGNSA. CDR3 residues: CASSSEIYNEQFF. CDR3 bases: TGTGCCAGCAGCTCCGAGATCTACAATGAGCAGTTCTTC.

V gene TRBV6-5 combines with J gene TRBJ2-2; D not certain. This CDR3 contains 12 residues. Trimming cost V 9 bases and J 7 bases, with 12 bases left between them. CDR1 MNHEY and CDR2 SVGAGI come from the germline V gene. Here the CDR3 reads CASSRGGGELFF. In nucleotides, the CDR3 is TGTGCCAGTTCCAGAGGCGGCGGGGAGCTGTTTTTT.

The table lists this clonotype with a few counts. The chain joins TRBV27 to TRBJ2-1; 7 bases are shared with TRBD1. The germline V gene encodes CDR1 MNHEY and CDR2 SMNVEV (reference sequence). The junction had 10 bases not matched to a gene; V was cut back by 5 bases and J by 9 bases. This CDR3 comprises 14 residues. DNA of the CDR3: TGTGCCAGCAGTCCCTACTATCAGGGGGTTGAGCAGTTCTTC. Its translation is CASSPYYQGVEQFF.

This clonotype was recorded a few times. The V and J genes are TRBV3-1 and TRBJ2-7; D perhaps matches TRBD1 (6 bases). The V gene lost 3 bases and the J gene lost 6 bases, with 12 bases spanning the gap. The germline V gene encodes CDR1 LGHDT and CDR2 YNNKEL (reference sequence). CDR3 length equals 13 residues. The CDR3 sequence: CASSQIQGSEQYV. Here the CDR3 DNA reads TGTGCCAGCAGCCAGATACAGGGTAGCGAGCAGTACGTC.

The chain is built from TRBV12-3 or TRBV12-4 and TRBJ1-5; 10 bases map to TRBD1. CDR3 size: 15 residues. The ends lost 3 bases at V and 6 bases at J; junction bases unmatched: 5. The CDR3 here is CASSLSGQGSQPQHF. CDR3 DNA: TGTGCCAGCAGTTTGTCGGGACAGGGGAGTCAGCCCCAGCATTTT.

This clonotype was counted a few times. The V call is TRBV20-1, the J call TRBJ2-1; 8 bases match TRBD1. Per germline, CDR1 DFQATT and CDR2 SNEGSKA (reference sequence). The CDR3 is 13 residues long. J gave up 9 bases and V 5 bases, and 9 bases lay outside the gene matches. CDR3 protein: CSALGQVLGEQFF. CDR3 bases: TGCAGTGCTCTGGGACAGGTGCTGGGTGAGCAGTTCTTC.

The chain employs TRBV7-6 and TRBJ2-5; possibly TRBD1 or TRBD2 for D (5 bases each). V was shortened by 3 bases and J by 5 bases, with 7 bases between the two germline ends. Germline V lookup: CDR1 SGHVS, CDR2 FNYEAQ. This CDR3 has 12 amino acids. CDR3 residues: CASSLGVETQYF. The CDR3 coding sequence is TGTGCCAGCAGCTTGGGGGTTGAGACCCAGTACTTC.

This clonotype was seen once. CDR3 bases: TGTGCCAGCAGTTTGCTGGGGTACGATACGCAGTATTTT. This gives the protein CASSLLGYDTQYF. The chain joins TRBV27 to TRBJ2-3; D is unresolved. The length of the CDR3 is 13 residues. The V gene lost 3 bases and the J gene lost 6 bases, with 10 bases spanning the gap. Germline loops: CDR1 MNHEY, CDR2 SMNVEV (reference sequence).

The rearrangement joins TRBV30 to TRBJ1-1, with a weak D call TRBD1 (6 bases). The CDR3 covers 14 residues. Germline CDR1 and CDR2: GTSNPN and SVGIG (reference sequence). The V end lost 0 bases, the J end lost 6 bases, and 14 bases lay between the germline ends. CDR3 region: CAWSVNSGAAEAFF. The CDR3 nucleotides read TGTGCCTGGAGTGTAAATTCGGGGGCTGCTGAAGCTTTCTTT.

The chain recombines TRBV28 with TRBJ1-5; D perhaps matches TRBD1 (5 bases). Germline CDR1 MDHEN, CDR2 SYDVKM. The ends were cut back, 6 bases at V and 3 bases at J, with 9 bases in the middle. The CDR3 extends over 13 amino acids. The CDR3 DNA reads TGTGCCAGCAGCCGGGACCCCAATCAGCCCCAGCATTTT. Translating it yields CASSRDPNQPQHF. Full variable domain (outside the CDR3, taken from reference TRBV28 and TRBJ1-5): DVKVTQSSRYLVKRTGEKVFLECVQDMDHENMFWYRQDPGLGLRLIYFSYDVKMKEKGDIPEGYSVSREKKERFSLILESASTNQTSMYLCASSRDPNQPQHFGDGTRLSIL.

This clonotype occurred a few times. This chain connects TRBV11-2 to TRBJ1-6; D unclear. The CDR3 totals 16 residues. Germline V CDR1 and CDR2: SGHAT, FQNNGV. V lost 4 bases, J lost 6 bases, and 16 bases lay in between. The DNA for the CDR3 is TGTGCCAGCAGCTCCGAGTACTCGGGCCCTAATTCACCCCTCCACTTT. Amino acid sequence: CASSSEYSGPNSPLHF.

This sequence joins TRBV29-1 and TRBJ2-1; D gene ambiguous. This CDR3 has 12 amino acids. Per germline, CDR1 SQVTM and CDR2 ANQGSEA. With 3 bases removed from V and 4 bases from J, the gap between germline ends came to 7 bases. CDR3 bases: TGCAGCGTTGATTCCGGATACAATGAGCAGTTCTTC. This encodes CSVDSGYNEQFF.

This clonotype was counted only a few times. The CDR3 DNA reads TGCAGCGTTGATCGGATAGATACGCAGTATTTT. Translation: CSVDRIDTQYF. The chain recombines TRBV29-1 with TRBJ2-3; D remains unclear. This CDR3 is built from 11 residues. V lost 3 bases to trimming and J lost 5 bases, with 6 bases between them. Germline assignment: CDR1 SQVTM and CDR2 ANQGSEA.

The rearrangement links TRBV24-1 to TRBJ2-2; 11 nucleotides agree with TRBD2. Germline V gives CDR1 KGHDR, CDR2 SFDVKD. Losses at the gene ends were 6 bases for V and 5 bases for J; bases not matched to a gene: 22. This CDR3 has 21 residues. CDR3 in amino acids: CATSPRIAVAGGPIRTGELFF. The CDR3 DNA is TGTGCCACCAGTCCCCGAATCGCAGTAGCGGGAGGGCCAATAAGAACCGGGGAGCTGTTTTTT.

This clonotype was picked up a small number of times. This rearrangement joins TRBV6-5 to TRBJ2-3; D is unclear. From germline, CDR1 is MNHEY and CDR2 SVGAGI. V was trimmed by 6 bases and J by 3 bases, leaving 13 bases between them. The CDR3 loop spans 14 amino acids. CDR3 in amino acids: CASSPYKGTDTQYF. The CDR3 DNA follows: TGTGCCAGCAGCCCCTATAAAGGGACAGATACGCAGTATTTT.

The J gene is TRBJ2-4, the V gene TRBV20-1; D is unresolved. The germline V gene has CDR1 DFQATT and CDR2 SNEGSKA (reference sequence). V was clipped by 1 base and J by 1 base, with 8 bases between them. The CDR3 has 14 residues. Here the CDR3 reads CSARGLEAKNIQYF. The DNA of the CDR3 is TGCAGTGCTAGAGGGCTAGAGGCCAAAAACATTCAGTACTTC.

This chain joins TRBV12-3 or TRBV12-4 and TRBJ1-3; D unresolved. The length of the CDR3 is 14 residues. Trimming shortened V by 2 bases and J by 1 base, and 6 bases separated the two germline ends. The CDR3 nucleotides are TGTGCCAGCAGTTTATCAGATTCTGGAAACACCATATATTTT. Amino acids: CASSLSDSGNTIYF.

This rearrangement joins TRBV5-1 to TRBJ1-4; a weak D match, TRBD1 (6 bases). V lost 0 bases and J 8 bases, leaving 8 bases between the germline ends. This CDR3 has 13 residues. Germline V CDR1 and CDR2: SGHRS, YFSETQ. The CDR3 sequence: CASSLGQAEKLFF. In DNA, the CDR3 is TGCGCCAGCAGCTTGGGACAGGCGGAAAAACTGTTTTTT.

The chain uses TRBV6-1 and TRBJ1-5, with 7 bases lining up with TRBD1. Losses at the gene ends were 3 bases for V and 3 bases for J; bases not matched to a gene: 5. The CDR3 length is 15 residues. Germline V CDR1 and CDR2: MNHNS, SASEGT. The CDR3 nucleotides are TGTGCCAGCAGTGAGATGGGACAGCCCAATCAGCCCCAGCATTTT. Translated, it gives CASSEMGQPNQPQHF.

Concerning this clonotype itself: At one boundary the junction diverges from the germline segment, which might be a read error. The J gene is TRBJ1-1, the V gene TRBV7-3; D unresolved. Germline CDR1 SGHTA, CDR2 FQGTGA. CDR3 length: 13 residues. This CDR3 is CASRLTVNTEAFF. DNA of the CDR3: TGTGCCAGCAGGTTAACAGTGAACACTGAAGCTTTCTTT. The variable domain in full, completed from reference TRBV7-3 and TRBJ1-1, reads GAGVSQTPSNKVTEKGKYVELRCDPISGHTALYWYRQSLGQGPEFLIYFQGTGAADDSGLPNDRFFAVRPEGSVSTLKIQRTERGDSAVYLCASRLTVNTEAFFGQGTRLTVV.

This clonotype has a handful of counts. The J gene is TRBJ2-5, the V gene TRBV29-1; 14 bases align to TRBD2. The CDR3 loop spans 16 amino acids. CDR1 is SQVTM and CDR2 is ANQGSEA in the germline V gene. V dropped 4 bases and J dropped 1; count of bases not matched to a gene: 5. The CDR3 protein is CSVVGLAGGLQETQYF. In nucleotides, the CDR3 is TGCAGCGTTGTCGGACTAGCGGGAGGTCTCCAAGAGACCCAGTACTTC.

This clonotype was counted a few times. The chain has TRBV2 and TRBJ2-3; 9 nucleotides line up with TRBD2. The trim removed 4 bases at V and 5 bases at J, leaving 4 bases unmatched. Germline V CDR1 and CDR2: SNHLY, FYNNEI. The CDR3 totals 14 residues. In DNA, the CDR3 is TGTGCCAGCAGTGGGACTAGCGCTAGAGATACGCAGTATTTT. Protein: CASSGTSARDTQYF.

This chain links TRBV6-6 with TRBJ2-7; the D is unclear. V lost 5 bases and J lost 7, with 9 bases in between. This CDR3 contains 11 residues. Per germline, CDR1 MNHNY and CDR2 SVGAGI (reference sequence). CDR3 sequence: CASSDRVEQYF. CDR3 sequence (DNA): TGTGCCAGCAGTGATAGAGTAGAGCAGTACTTC.

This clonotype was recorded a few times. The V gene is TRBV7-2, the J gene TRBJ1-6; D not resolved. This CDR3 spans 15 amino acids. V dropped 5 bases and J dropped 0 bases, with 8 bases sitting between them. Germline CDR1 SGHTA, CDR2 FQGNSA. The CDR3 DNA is TGTGCCAGCAGCGCTCCAGACTCCTATAATTCACCCCTCCACTTT. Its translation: CASSAPDSYNSPLHF.

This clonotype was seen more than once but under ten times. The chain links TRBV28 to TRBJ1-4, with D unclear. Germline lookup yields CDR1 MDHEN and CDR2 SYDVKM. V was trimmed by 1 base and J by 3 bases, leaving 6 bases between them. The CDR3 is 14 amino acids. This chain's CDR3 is CASSLSRANEKLFF. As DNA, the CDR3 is TGTGCCAGCAGTTTATCTCGGGCTAATGAAAAACTGTTTTTT.